This record concerns one T cell receptor (beta chain) sequence. The antigen is undetermined. Germline loops: CDR1 LNHNV, CDR2 YYDKDF (reference sequence). The germline V and J ends were trimmed by 0 bases and 9 bases, with 9 bases remaining between them. This CDR3 spans 12 amino acids. The data derive from a study of T cell responses to AZD1222 COVID-19 vaccine. Points from the study as a whole: Clonal diversity may have been underestimated in mostly white British donors. Baseline serostatus was positive in only a handful of AZD1222 recipients. The span of vaccine-associated CD4 TCRs extended across spike, with dominance at 160-218 and 743-854. As reported, nearly half of all spike-specific TCRs target variant regions that are unmutated.

Some clones are missing from TCRdb's copy, which holds only in-frame ones; the method was immunoSEQ multiplex PCR. The sample has approximately 100,000 clones; approximately 92% are singletons. The receptor comes from an adult in good health. The starting material was peripheral blood, obtained on day 0 of AZD1222 vaccination. This chain joins TRBV15 and TRBJ2-7; TRBD1 or TRBD2 may be the D gene (5 bases each). CDR3 region: CATSRDRDRQYF. CDR3 bases: TGTGCCACCAGCAGAGACCGGGACCGGCAGTACTTC. Using reference TRBV15 and TRBJ2-7 for the parts outside the CDR3, the full variable domain is DAMVIQNPRYQVTQFGKPVTLSCSQTLNHNVMYWYQQKSSQAPKLLFHYYDKDFNNEADTPDNFQSRRPNTSFCFLDIRSPGLGDTAMYLCATSRDRDRQYFGPGTRLTVT.